The 26 T cell receptor beta chains listed next were all sequenced from one sample in a study of cytomegalovirus exposure and HLA in healthy donors. 60 Vbeta and 13 Jbeta primers were used in PCR. TCRdb's table, derived via immunoSEQ multiplex PCR, lists solely in-frame clones and lacks some. The sample lists some 98,000 clones; around 80% were seen once. Sequenced input: PBMCs. The receptor source for this set is a human donor in good health.

This clone has a single count. The chain employs TRBV18 and TRBJ2-5; weak D call: TRBD2 (6 bases). The CDR3 contains 12 residues. Germline V gene sequence: CDR1 KGHSH, CDR2 LQKENI. Between the trimmed V and J ends, which lost 4 bases and 3 bases, there was a span of 6 bases. CDR3 residues: CASSRGEETQYF. Here the CDR3 DNA reads TGTGCCAGCTCACGGGGGGAAGAGACCCAGTACTTC.

The chain uses TRBV5-1 and TRBJ2-7; 9 bases align to TRBD2. The CDR3 is 14 amino acids. Germline CDR1 SGHRS, CDR2 YFSETQ. V lost 2 bases and J lost 7; bases outside the gene matches: 7. The CDR3 coding sequence is TGCGCCAGCAGCTTTGTAGCGGGAGTCGGGGAGCAGTACTTC. Residues: CASSFVAGVGEQYF.

This sequence joins TRBV7-8 and TRBJ2-1, with TRBD2 matching 12 bases. Trimming took 4 bases from V and 8 from J; bases not matched to a gene: 9. CDR1 SGHVS and CDR2 FQNEAQ come from the germline V gene. This CDR3 has 16 amino acids. The CDR3 sequence: CASSSRLAGVIDEQFF. The CDR3 DNA reads TGTGCCAGCAGCTCGAGACTAGCGGGAGTTATTGATGAGCAGTTCTTC.

The V and J genes are TRBV19 and TRBJ1-1, with 8 bases aligning to TRBD1. This CDR3 has 14 residues. From germline, CDR1 is LNHDA and CDR2 SQIVND (reference sequence). The V gene end was trimmed by 7 bases and the J gene end by 2 bases; junction bases not matched to a gene: 6. The CDR3 coding sequence is TGTGCCAGTATGTCAGGGGGCGATAACACTGAAGCTTTCTTT. It encodes CASMSGGDNTEAFF.

The chain has TRBV5-5 and TRBJ1-1; TRBD1 is a possible D gene (5 bases). This CDR3 contains 14 residues. Germline V lookup: CDR1 SGHKS, CDR2 YYEKEE (reference sequence). V dropped 3 bases and J dropped 2 bases, with 11 bases sitting between them. As DNA, the CDR3 is TGTGCCAGCAGCTCCTGGGGCCCTAACACTGAAGCTTTCTTT. Amino acids: CASSSWGPNTEAFF.

The genes are TRBV5-1 and TRBJ2-1; TRBD2 aligns across 8 bases. CDR3 size: 15 residues. Germline V gene data show CDR1 as SGHRS and CDR2 as YFSETQ. With 4 bases clipped from V and 4 bases from J, the junction kept 7 bases outside the gene matches. The CDR3 region has the DNA TGCGCCAGCAGCCCCACTAGCGGAGAGTACAATGAGCAGTTCTTC. Protein sequence: CASSPTSGEYNEQFF.

There are a few counts of this clone. The rearrangement joins TRBV10-2 to TRBJ2-7; 7 positions agree with TRBD2. This CDR3 is built from 14 residues. Unmatched junction bases numbered 8, after V lost 3 bases and J lost 6 bases. CDR1 and CDR2 (germline): WSHSY, SAAADI. CDR3 sequence (DNA): TGCGCCAGCAGTGATATGGGGGGGGAAAGCGAGCAGTACTTC. Translating it yields CASSDMGGESEQYF.

This clone has only one observation. This chain links TRBV5-1 with TRBJ2-5, with 8 bases identical to TRBD1. The DNA end lines up better with TRBJ2-7; the J call may be wrong. This CDR3 contains 15 residues. Germline loops: CDR1 SGHRS, CDR2 YFSETQ. The CDR3 region is CASSSGRQGHYEQYF. The CDR3 DNA follows: TGCGCCAGCAGCTCCGGCCGACAGGGGCATTACGAGCAGTACTTC.

This clone was counted only a few times. The CDR3 DNA follows: TGCGCCAGCAGCCCGGGACTGGAATATGGCTACACCTTC. This codes for CASSPGLEYGYTF. The chain has TRBV5-1 and TRBJ1-2; D is perhaps TRBD1 (5 bases). V was cut by 4 bases and J by 5 bases, with 12 bases left in between. This CDR3 contains 13 residues. Germline CDR1 and CDR2: SGHRS and YFSETQ.

The chain recombines TRBV27 with TRBJ2-2, with 7 bases that match TRBD1. Germline values: CDR1 MNHEY, CDR2 SMNVEV (reference sequence). V dropped 4 bases and J dropped 4; count of bases not matched to a gene: 18. CDR3 length equals 19 residues. As DNA, the CDR3 is TGTGCCAGCAGTTCGACAGGGTTGGTTTCGGGATTTGGCACCGGGGAGCTGTTTTTT. It translates to CASSSTGLVSGFGTGELFF.

V and J are TRBV6-5 and TRBJ1-4, with TRBD1 as a possible D gene (6 bases). CDR3 size: 14 residues. The V end was cut by 6 bases, the J end by 5 bases, with 13 bases between. Germline CDR1 and CDR2: MNHEY and SVGAGI. CDR3 DNA sequence: TGTGCCAGCAGCCCCACAGGGTGGAATGAAAAACTGTTTTTT. This translates into CASSPTGWNEKLFF.

This clone occurred a few times. The chain combines TRBV5-6 with TRBJ1-5; D is undetermined. Trimming removed 1 base at V and 3 bases at J, with 5 bases between. The CDR3 is 13 amino acids. CDR1 and CDR2 (germline): SGHDT, YYEEEE. CDR3 DNA: TGTGCCAGCAGCTTGAGCTTCAATCAGCCCCAGCATTTT. Encoded protein: CASSLSFNQPQHF.

The gene calls are TRBV9 and TRBJ1-2, with TRBD1 matching 11 bases. Unmatched junction bases numbered 6, after V lost 2 bases and J lost 6 bases. Germline CDR1 SGDLS, CDR2 YYNGEE. The CDR3 is 15 amino acids. The CDR3 spells CASSVGRDRGDGYTF. In DNA, the CDR3 is TGTGCCAGCAGCGTGGGTCGGGACAGGGGGGATGGCTACACCTTC. Supplemented by reference TRBV9 and TRBJ1-2, the full variable domain reads DSGVTQTPKHLITATGQRVTLRCSPRSGDLSVYWYQQSLDQGLQFLIQYYNGEERAKGNILERFSAQQFPDLHSELNLSSLELGDSALYFCASSVGRDRGDGYTFGSGTRLTVV.

The gene calls are TRBV2 and TRBJ2-2; 8 bases align to TRBD1. The length of the CDR3 is 18 residues. Trimming at V came to 8 bases and at J to 5 bases, leaving 19 bases not matched to a gene. From germline, CDR1 is SNHLY and CDR2 FYNNEI. DNA for the CDR3: TGTGCCAGCCAAACCGGGACAGGCATTCCCCTCACGACCGGGGAGCTGTTTTTT. It encodes CASQTGTGIPLTTGELFF.

In its sample, this clone was seen once. The chain joins TRBV5-1 to TRBJ2-1, with TRBD1 matching 8 bases. The CDR3 is 14 amino acids. Trimming removed 3 bases from V and 9 bases from J; junction bases left unmatched: 8. From germline, CDR1 is SGHRS and CDR2 YFSETQ. The CDR3 nucleotides read TGCGCCAGCAGCTCGGGGACAGGTAGCACTGAGCAGTTCTTC. Its translation is CASSSGTGSTEQFF.

The chain has TRBV10-3 and TRBJ1-4, with D possibly being TRBD1 (5 bases). Trimming stripped 3 bases from V and 7 bases from J, with 12 bases between. Germline V lookup: CDR1 ENHRY, CDR2 SYGVKD. The CDR3 contains 14 residues. This CDR3 is CAISELGGSEKLFF. The CDR3 DNA sequence: TGTGCCATCAGTGAATTGGGGGGAAGTGAAAAACTGTTTTTT.

This clone occurred a few times. The chain employs TRBV6-6 and TRBJ1-2; TRBD1 matches 7 bases. CDR1 and CDR2 from the germline V gene are MNHNY and SVGAGI (reference sequence). The J segment lost 4 bases and the V segment lost 2 bases, leaving 7 bases of the junction unmatched. CDR3 size: 15 residues. This chain's CDR3 is CASSYRDGTVYGYTF. CDR3 DNA sequence: TGTGCCAGCAGTTACCGAGACGGGACAGTCTATGGCTACACCTTC.

The chain links TRBV9 to TRBJ1-2; D gene unclear. V dropped 1 base and J dropped 3 bases, with 7 bases sitting between them. CDR1 and CDR2 from the germline V gene are SGDLS and YYNGEE. This CDR3 is built from 13 residues. CDR3 bases: TGTGCCAGCAGCGTACAGGCCGACTATGGCTACACCTTC. It specifies CASSVQADYGYTF.

V and J are TRBV19 and TRBJ1-3; 8 bases agree with TRBD1. In germline, CDR1 is LNHDA, CDR2 SQIVND (reference sequence). Trimming at V came to 4 bases and at J to 0 bases, leaving 5 bases not matched to a gene. The CDR3 extends over 16 amino acids. The CDR3 region is CASSKDREYSGNTIYF. The CDR3 DNA follows: TGTGCCAGTAGTAAGGACAGGGAGTACTCTGGAAACACCATATATTTT.

The chain joins TRBV7-9 to TRBJ2-2; TRBD2 aligns across 11 bases. The V gene end was trimmed by 1 base and the J gene end by 6 bases; junction bases not matched to a gene: 7. This CDR3 has 17 amino acids. CDR1 and CDR2 (germline): SEHNR, FQNEAQ (reference sequence). The DNA for the CDR3 is TGTGCCAGCAGCTTAGACCCCGGGACTAGCGGATCCGGGGAGCTGTTTTTT. It encodes CASSLDPGTSGSGELFF.

The chain combines TRBV11-2 with TRBJ2-1; 14 nucleotides match TRBD2. The CDR3 is 16 residues long. Trimming at V came to 3 bases and at J to 7 bases, leaving 5 bases not matched to a gene. CDR1 SGHAT and CDR2 FQNNGV come from the germline V gene. This CDR3 reads CASSLPGLAGANEQFF. The CDR3 DNA follows: TGTGCCAGCAGCTTGCCGGGACTAGCGGGGGCAAATGAGCAGTTCTTC.

The V gene is TRBV27, the J gene TRBJ2-7, with D maybe TRBD1 (5 bases). This CDR3 has 14 amino acids. V was shortened by 3 bases and J by 0 bases, with 9 bases between the two germline ends. Germline CDR1 reads MNHEY; CDR2 reads SMNVEV (reference sequence). The CDR3 coding sequence is TGTGCCAGCAGTTTGACAGTACACTCCTACGAGCAGTACTTC. Protein product: CASSLTVHSYEQYF.

The chain uses TRBV19 and TRBJ2-2; the D gene is possibly TRBD2 (6 bases). Between the trimmed V and J ends, which lost 3 bases and 5 bases, there was a span of 13 bases. Germline CDR1 reads LNHDA; CDR2 reads SQIVND (reference sequence). The CDR3 has 15 amino acids. CDR3 protein: CASSMTKSGTGELFF. The CDR3 DNA reads TGTGCCAGTAGTATGACTAAGAGCGGGACCGGGGAGCTGTTTTTT.

The chain recombines TRBV5-1 with TRBJ2-5; D is perhaps TRBD2 (6 bases). Trimming pared 6 bases from V and 1 base from J, leaving 13 bases between. The CDR3 totals 14 residues. From germline, CDR1 is SGHRS and CDR2 YFSETQ. This chain's CDR3 is CASTLGDFQETQYF. As DNA, the CDR3 is TGCGCCAGCACCCTCGGGGACTTCCAAGAGACCCAGTACTTC.

The J gene is TRBJ2-5, the V gene TRBV10-2; 10 nucleotides agree with TRBD2. Germline values: CDR1 WSHSY, CDR2 SAAADI. The J segment lost 3 bases and the V segment lost 7 bases, leaving 2 bases of the junction unmatched. The CDR3 totals 13 residues. CDR3 protein: CASKSGREETQYF. As DNA, the CDR3 is TGCGCCAGCAAAAGCGGGAGGGAAGAGACCCAGTACTTC.

V is TRBV11-2 and J is TRBJ2-5; no definite D call. CDR3 length: 16 residues. CDR1 and CDR2 from the germline V gene are SGHAT and FQNNGV. With 3 bases removed from V and 3 bases from J, the gap between germline ends came to 17 bases. The CDR3 reads CASSFRPGTSKETQYF. CDR3 nucleotide sequence: TGTGCCAGCAGCTTCAGGCCCGGAACATCGAAAGAGACCCAGTACTTC.